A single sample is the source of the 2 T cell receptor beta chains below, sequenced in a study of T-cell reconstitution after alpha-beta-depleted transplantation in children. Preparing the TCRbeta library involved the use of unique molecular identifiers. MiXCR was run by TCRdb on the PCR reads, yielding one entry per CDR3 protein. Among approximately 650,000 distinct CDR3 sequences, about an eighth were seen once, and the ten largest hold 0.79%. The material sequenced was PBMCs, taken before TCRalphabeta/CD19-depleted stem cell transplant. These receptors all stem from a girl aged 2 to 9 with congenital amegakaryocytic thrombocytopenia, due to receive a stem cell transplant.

The CDR3 region has the DNA TGTGCCAGCTCACCATCCGCGGGTTCCGGGGAGCTGTTTTTT. It specifies CASSPSAGSGELFF. The chain recombines TRBV18 with TRBJ2-2, with a weak D call TRBD2 (5 bases). The CDR3 consists of 14 residues. Trimming left V 2 bases short and J 6 bases short, with 10 bases between. Germline CDR1 reads KGHSH; CDR2 reads LQKENI.

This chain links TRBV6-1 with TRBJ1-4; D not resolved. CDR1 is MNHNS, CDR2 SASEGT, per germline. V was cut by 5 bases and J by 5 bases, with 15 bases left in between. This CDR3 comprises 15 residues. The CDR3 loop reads CASSNFGHGNEKLFF. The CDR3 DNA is TGTGCCAGCAGTAATTTCGGGCATGGGAATGAAAAACTGTTTTTT.